This T cell receptor (beta chain) was sequenced during a study of cytomegalovirus exposure and HLA in healthy donors. Study details: About 80 million unique TCRs, all from HLA-typed donors, were included in an early release of the data. General study results and limits: Cytomegalovirus association was assigned to more than 150 TCR beta chains.

The donors gave bone marrow, and they were healthy. Nominal health characterized the donors when sampled, though unrecorded immune exposures were likely. There are 16 residues in the CDR3. Germline V gives CDR1 MNHEY, CDR2 SMNVEV (reference sequence). V lost 8 bases and J lost 4, with 23 bases in between. With respect to this clone: Its antigen is undetermined.

In the PCR, 60 Vbeta and 13 Jbeta primers were used. Profiling relied on immunoSEQ multiplex PCR, and the TCRdb table lists in-frame clones only, not all of them. The table includes about 300,000 clones, 86% detected once. The chain uses TRBV27 and TRBJ1-2, with a possible D match to TRBD1 (6 bases). The receptor comes from a man between 35 and 55 years old in good health and CMV-seropositive. The source material was PBMCs. CDR3 amino acids: CASRRERSRGSYGYTF. In nucleotides, the CDR3 is TGTGCCAGCCGCCGGGAACGGTCAAGGGGGAGCTATGGCTACACCTTC.